These 19 T cell receptor beta chains share one sample of origin, sequenced in a study of metastatic and nonmetastatic thyroid tumors. Thyroid surgery had not been preceded by any treatment in any patient. Via MiXCR, TCRdb re-called the PCR reads. The repertoire holds about 22,000 clones, 35% to 45% seen once, with roughly 20% in the top ten. Material: blood. These receptors came from a male donor with papillary thyroid cancer or a benign thyroid nodule (not recorded which). Some clones in this sample may be carry-over from other donors' samples.

This chain links TRBV30 with TRBJ2-2; no reliable D call. CDR3 length: 13 amino acids. Germline V gene lookup returns CDR1 GTSNPN and CDR2 SVGIG (reference sequence). V was cut by 2 bases and J by 8 bases, with 12 bases left in between. In DNA form, the CDR3 reads TGTGCCTGGAGTTACGGGTCCGAGGGGGAGCTGTTTTTT. It yields the protein CAWSYGSEGELFF. Supplemented by reference TRBV30 and TRBJ2-2, the full variable domain reads SQTIHQWPATLVQPVGSPLSLECTVEGTSNPNLYWYRQAAGRGLQLLFYSVGIGQISSEVPQNLSASRPQDRQFILSSKKLLLSDSGFYLCAWSYGSEGELFFGEGSRLTVL.

V usage is TRBV7-2 and J usage is TRBJ2-5; the match to TRBD2 covers 7 bases. Trimming took 6 bases from V and 4 from J; bases not matched to a gene: 5. The CDR3 sequence is 13 residues long. Germline-derived CDR1 and CDR2 are SGHTA and FQGNSA. CDR3 DNA: TGTGCCAGCAGGCCGCTAGCGGTAGAGACCCAGTACTTC. Its translation: CASRPLAVETQYF. Combining the CDR3 with reference TRBV7-2 and TRBJ2-5 gives the whole variable domain GAGVSQSPSNKVTEKGKDVELRCDPISGHTALYWYRQSLGQGLEFLIYFQGNSAPDKSGLPSDRFSAERTGGSVSTLTIQRTQQEDSAVYLCASRPLAVETQYFGPGTRLLVL.

This clone was seen at least ten times. The chain has TRBV25-1 and TRBJ2-1, with D maybe TRBD1 (6 bases). There are 16 residues in the CDR3. The V gene lost 4 bases and the J gene lost 0 bases, with 13 bases spanning the gap. The germline gives CDR1 MGHDK, CDR2 SYGVNS. DNA of the CDR3: TGTGCCAGCAGTGCCAATACAGGGTACTCCTACAATGAGCAGTTCTTC. This gives the protein CASSANTGYSYNEQFF.

In its sample, this clone was seen many times. The rearrangement joins TRBV18 to TRBJ2-1; a possible D gene is TRBD1 (6 bases). This CDR3 has 15 amino acids. V shed 3 bases and J shed 1 base, with 10 bases lying between them. Germline CDR1 reads KGHSH; CDR2 reads LQKENI. The DNA for the CDR3 is TGTGCCAGCTCACCGGCCAGGGGTTCCTACAATGAGCAGTTCTTC. Its protein product is CASSPARGSYNEQFF.

This clone has ten or more counts. The chain carries TRBV20-1 and TRBJ2-1; D not resolved. Trimming took off 4 bases at V and 2 bases at J, with 12 bases between the two ends. This CDR3 contains 14 residues. Per the germline V gene, CDR1 is DFQATT and CDR2 is SNEGSKA (reference sequence). The CDR3 DNA follows: TGCAGTGCTACCCAGCCTCAAACCTACAATGAGCAGTTCTTC. It codes for CSATQPQTYNEQFF.

The CDR3 DNA reads TGTGCCAGCAGTTTTTTGACTATGAACACTGAAGCTTTCTTT. It translates to CASSFLTMNTEAFF. This sequence joins TRBV28 and TRBJ1-1; no reliable D call. Deletions cut 3 bases from V and 0 bases from J, with 8 bases between. The CDR3 loop spans 14 amino acids. From germline, CDR1 is MDHEN and CDR2 SYDVKM. Full variable domain (missing parts from reference TRBV28 and TRBJ1-1): DVKVTQSSRYLVKRTGEKVFLECVQDMDHENMFWYRQDPGLGLRLIYFSYDVKMKEKGDIPEGYSVSREKKERFSLILESASTNQTSMYLCASSFLTMNTEAFFGQGTRLTVV.

A few counts support this clone. The chain couples TRBV20-1 to TRBJ2-7; 10 bases align to TRBD2. Germline V CDR1 and CDR2: DFQATT, SNEGSKA (reference sequence). The CDR3 totals 14 residues. With V trimmed by 6 bases and J by 0 bases, 5 bases remained unmatched. The CDR3 spells CSARSGGDSYEQYF. Here the CDR3 DNA reads TGCAGTGCGAGAAGCGGGGGGGACTCCTACGAGCAGTACTTC.

The CDR3 DNA reads TGCAGTGCTAGAGGTAACCAGGCTAGCGGGGACGAGCAGTACTTC. Protein product: CSARGNQASGDEQYF. This chain connects TRBV20-1 to TRBJ2-7; 9 nucleotides line up with TRBD2. Per the germline V gene, CDR1 is DFQATT and CDR2 is SNEGSKA (reference sequence). There are 15 residues in the CDR3. V lost 1 base, J lost 5 bases, and 9 bases stayed unmatched.

This clone has a handful of counts. The chain combines TRBV6-1 with TRBJ2-7; the D gene is possibly TRBD1 (8 bases). Looked up from germline, CDR1 is MNHNS and CDR2 is SASEGT. The CDR3 runs 15 residues. The V end lost 4 bases, the J end lost 2 bases, and 15 bases lay between the germline ends. CDR3 sequence (DNA): TGTGCCAGCAGTGGGGGAGGGACAGGCGCCTACGAGCAGTACTTC. Translating it yields CASSGGGTGAYEQYF.

The table lists this clone with a count of one. The chain has TRBV5-1 and TRBJ1-2; possibly TRBD1 for D (6 bases). Germline V gene lookup returns CDR1 SGHRS and CDR2 YFSETQ. The CDR3 length is 14 residues. Trimming stripped 0 bases from V and 7 bases from J, with 13 bases between. CDR3 in amino acids: CASSLEQGEGGYTF. In DNA, the CDR3 is TGCGCCAGCAGCTTGGAACAGGGCGAAGGTGGCTACACCTTC.

The rearrangement joins TRBV3-1 to TRBJ1-2, with TRBD1 matching over 10 bases. Germline CDR1 and CDR2: LGHDT and YNNKEL (reference sequence). The CDR3 is 14 residues long. J lost 5 bases, V lost 4 bases, and 4 bases had no gene match. CDR3 loop: CASSLRDRGYGYTF. CDR3 DNA sequence: TGTGCCAGCAGCCTCCGGGACAGGGGTTATGGCTACACCTTC.

The V gene is TRBV18, the J gene TRBJ2-2, with 7 bases matching TRBD1. Germline-derived CDR1 and CDR2 are KGHSH and LQKENI. V lost 6 bases to trimming and J lost 3 bases; unmatched junction nucleotides: 13. The CDR3 is 17 amino acids. This chain's CDR3 is CASSPTGDPFYTGELFF. The CDR3 DNA sequence: TGTGCCAGCTCCCCCACAGGGGACCCCTTCTACACCGGGGAGCTGTTTTTT.

This clone is medium-sized (0.01 to 0.1%). Its ends do not fully match the called genes, so a read error is possible. This chain connects TRBV7-2 to TRBJ2-1; 10 bases are shared with TRBD2. Germline V gives CDR1 SGHTA, CDR2 FQGNSA. This CDR3 has 17 residues. CDR3 nucleotides: TGTGCCAGCAGCGTAGCCCGGACTAGCGGACTTAACAATGAGCAGTTCTTC. This sequence encodes CASSVARTSGLNNEQFF. The full variable domain, rest sourced from reference TRBV7-2 and TRBJ2-1, is GAGVSQSPSNKVTEKGKDVELRCDPISGHTALYWYRQSLGQGLEFLIYFQGNSAPDKSGLPSDRFSAERTGGSVSTLTIQRTQQEDSAVYLCASSVARTSGLNNEQFFGPGTRLTVL.

There are a few counts of this clone. The chain uses TRBV28 and TRBJ2-7; D gene ambiguous. The CDR3 is 11 residues long. The V gene's germline CDR1 is MDHEN and CDR2 SYDVKM. Trimming removed 3 bases at V and 6 bases at J, with 6 bases between. The CDR3 here is CASSLGFEQYF. The CDR3 DNA is TGTGCCAGCAGTTTGGGGTTCGAGCAGTACTTC.

By sample fraction, this clone is medium-sized. The J gene is TRBJ2-1, the V gene TRBV20-1; the match to TRBD2 covers 10 bases. V was clipped by 5 bases and J by 0 bases; unmatched bases: 13. CDR1 and CDR2 (germline): DFQATT, SNEGSKA (reference sequence). The CDR3 length is 18 residues. The chain's CDR3 is CSAPKTGTSASSYNEQFF. The CDR3 DNA follows: TGCAGTGCTCCCAAGACCGGGACTAGCGCCAGCTCCTACAATGAGCAGTTCTTC.

V is TRBV19 and J is TRBJ1-2; D is unresolved. The germline V gene has CDR1 LNHDA and CDR2 SQIVND (reference sequence). Trimming left V 5 bases short and J 7 bases short, with 11 bases between. The CDR3 extends over 12 amino acids. In DNA form, the CDR3 reads TGTGCCAGTAGTCTGCGAAGCGGTGGCTACACCTTC. This codes for CASSLRSGGYTF.

This clone was counted only a few times. The chain recombines TRBV12-3 or TRBV12-4 with TRBJ1-2; D is undetermined. The CDR3 extends over 14 amino acids. Trimming removed 6 bases at V and 6 bases at J, with 17 bases between. The CDR3: CASSPLVGRDGYTF. The DNA for the CDR3 is TGTGCCAGCAGCCCTCTGGTGGGAAGGGATGGCTACACCTTC.

This clone is medium-sized by share. The chain employs TRBV20-1 and TRBJ1-1; D is unresolved. Trimming took 6 bases from V and 1 from J, leaving 12 bases between them. The CDR3 has 13 residues. Germline V gene lookup returns CDR1 DFQATT and CDR2 SNEGSKA (reference sequence). In nucleotides, the CDR3 is TGCAGTGCCCCGCTTTCGGGGAACACTGAAGCTTTCTTT. Protein: CSAPLSGNTEAFF.

The chain uses TRBV20-1 and TRBJ2-1; D remains ambiguous. The germline V gene has CDR1 DFQATT and CDR2 SNEGSKA (reference sequence). V lost 2 bases and J lost 4, with 12 bases in between. This CDR3 is 14 amino acids long. As DNA, the CDR3 is TGCAGTGCTAGACCATGGCGGAATTACAATGAGCAGTTCTTC. Its translation is CSARPWRNYNEQFF.